This T cell receptor beta chain was observed in a study of blood T cell repertoires in COVID-19. The overall study: There were acute and convalescent COVID-19 samples, and they came from the United States, Italy and Spain. PBMCs, B-cell-depleted T cells, or T cells were the source of the cDNA or gDNA that made up the material.

V shed 5 bases, J shed 4 bases, and the junction held 8 bases outside the gene matches. Germline V gives CDR1 LNHDA, CDR2 SQIVND (reference sequence). CDR3 size: 16 residues. Study processing details: Reference gene primer amplification in the assay estimated nucleated cell counts. Some clones are missing from TCRdb's copy, which holds only in-frame ones; the method was immunoSEQ multiplex PCR. The D gene and trimming were derived from the DNA, and the V and J assignments and clone size from that table. The sample records about 290,000 clones, around 90% being singletons. This clonotype originated in a woman aged 40 to 50 who had recovered from COVID-19. The rearrangement links TRBV19 to TRBJ2-2; 9 bases align to TRBD1. The specimen sequenced was PBMCs or T cells enriched from blood (not recorded which). CDR3 amino acids: CASSPRRQGGTGELFF. CDR3 sequence (DNA): TGTGCCAGTAGTCCAAGGAGACAGGGGGGCACCGGGGAGCTGTTTTTT. The variable domain in full, completed from reference TRBV19 and TRBJ2-2, reads DGGITQSPKYLFRKEGQNVTLSCEQNLNHDAMYWYRQDPGQGLRLIYYSQIVNDFQKGDIAEGYSVSREKKESFPLTVTSAQKNPTAFYLCASSPRRQGGTGELFFGEGSRLTVL.